This is a list of T cell receptor beta chains from one sample in a study of blood T cell repertoires in COVID-19. Only in-frame clones appear in the TCRdb table, and some are missing; sequencing was by immunoSEQ multiplex PCR. In the table there are about 13,000 clones, around 76% of which are singletons. Sequencing was done on a sample of peripheral blood. These receptors were taken from a woman of 80 years or more with acute or convalescent COVID-19. Each CDR3 is given without its conserved first and last residue. Each record gives: V gene, CDR3 protein.

V gene: TRBV5-1; CDR3 protein: ASSGDSFGYT
V gene: TRBV7-2; CDR3 protein: ASSLASGGATDTQY
V gene: TRBV6-5; CDR3 protein: ASSYSRTGGGYGYT
V gene: TRBV15; CDR3 protein: ATSRDKSGTENYGYT
V gene: TRBV6-1; CDR3 protein: ASSETGFRAQH
V gene: TRBV5-1; CDR3 protein: ASSSGRTGQPNSPLH
V gene: TRBV2; CDR3 protein: ASSAGGSYEQY
V gene: TRBV5-4; CDR3 protein: ASSLPMSSGNTIY
V gene: TRBV2; CDR3 protein: ASSEDSTGNQPQH
V gene: TRBV6-2/TRBV6-3; CDR3 protein: ASSRQGTGELF
V gene: TRBV15; CDR3 protein: ATSRDGRGELF
V gene: TRBV6-5; CDR3 protein: ASSYVRDTEAF
V gene: TRBV28; CDR3 protein: ASSLTANYGYT
V gene: TRBV3-1/TRBV3-2; CDR3 protein: ASSPRTGSDNSPLH
V gene: TRBV19; CDR3 protein: ASSRQGQETQY
V gene: TRBV29-1; CDR3 protein: SVGRLSTEAF
V gene: TRBV30; CDR3 protein: AWSRGDLYEQY
V gene: TRBV7-9; CDR3 protein: ASSRGLAGAEQF
V gene: TRBV28; CDR3 protein: ASSSSGGRADTQY
V gene: TRBV7-2; CDR3 protein: ASSRSPRQGSDYT
V gene: TRBV4-2; CDR3 protein: ASSQDQGDYEKLF
V gene: TRBV7-7; CDR3 protein: ASSLRVDNEQF
V gene: TRBV19; CDR3 protein: ASSADRGDTGELF
V gene: TRBV14; CDR3 protein: ASSPGRGDTQY
V gene: TRBV24-1; CDR3 protein: ATSEQGFGQPQH
V gene: TRBV2; CDR3 protein: ASREGTGGYQPQH
V gene: TRBV5-6; CDR3 protein: ASSSRVRLSEAF
V gene: TRBV2; CDR3 protein: ASTDEGGRYNEQF
V gene: TRBV5-4; CDR3 protein: ASSPVPEGEQY
V gene: TRBV27; CDR3 protein: ASSTTQDRRFYEQY
V gene: TRBV10-3; CDR3 protein: AISTGGTGGYT
V gene: TRBV10-3; CDR3 protein: AITARYRTYNSPLH
V gene: TRBV5-1; CDR3 protein: ASSLGEGNYGYT
V gene: TRBV5-1; CDR3 protein: ASSLTGTTGELF
V gene: TRBV7-3; CDR3 protein: ASSLNGGSGEPQH
V gene: TRBV5-1; CDR3 protein: ASSFDWASGGGDTQY
V gene: TRBV5-1; CDR3 protein: ASSLVVGVTDTQY
V gene: TRBV7-3; CDR3 protein: ASSYQGSGYT
V gene: TRBV5-4; CDR3 protein: ASSLPTGGRNTEAF
V gene: TRBV7-8; CDR3 protein: ASTQWGLAGAYEQY
V gene: TRBV6-1; CDR3 protein: ASSEPGHTDTQY
V gene: TRBV7-2; CDR3 protein: ASSLMHMSGGARIDTQY
V gene: TRBV10-2; CDR3 protein: AIGTSGGNEQF
V gene: TRBV7-9; CDR3 protein: ASTRPGLAGSNEQF
V gene: TRBV6-1; CDR3 protein: ASSEMTGPNYGYT
V gene: TRBV2; CDR3 protein: ASMYGTGDGELF
V gene: TRBV3-1/TRBV3-2; CDR3 protein: ASTLDSGHSDTQY
V gene: TRBV6-5; CDR3 protein: ASSYLYAGSDEQY
V gene: TRBV12-5; CDR3 protein: ASGLPGSYEQY
V gene: TRBV5-8; CDR3 protein: ASSLGAAYGYT
V gene: TRBV7-2; CDR3 protein: ASSLGLSRNEQF
V gene: TRBV29-1; CDR3 protein: SVDDRRGGTDTQY
V gene: TRBV27; CDR3 protein: ASSLSWTIQSPMNTEAF
V gene: TRBV6-5; CDR3 protein: ASSPGTSGSDEQY
V gene: TRBV9; CDR3 protein: ASSVDPTSGGQDEQF